Each of the 7 T cell receptor beta chains below was sequenced from the same sample in a study of cytomegalovirus exposure and HLA in healthy donors. The PCR had 60 Vbeta and 13 Jbeta primers. TCRdb keeps only in-frame clones here, not all; method: immunoSEQ multiplex PCR. The data show 150,000 or so clones, with roughly 79% seen just once and 1.3% held by the top ten. Sequencing input: PBMCs. These receptors were taken from a man aged 30-40 years in good health and CMV-seronegative.

The CDR3 nucleotides are TGTGCCAGCTCCAGCGGGAGGACTAGCGTGTACCAAGAGACCCAGTACTTC. The encoded protein is CASSSGRTSVYQETQYF. The genes are TRBV18 and TRBJ2-5; TRBD2 matches 9 bases. Per the germline V gene, CDR1 is KGHSH and CDR2 is LQKENI. The V and J ends lost 6 bases and 0 bases, in that order; junction bases with no gene match: 11. There are 17 residues in the CDR3.

The gene calls are TRBV7-2 and TRBJ2-3; D is possibly TRBD2 (5 bases). CDR1 is SGHTA and CDR2 is FQGNSA in the germline V gene. V was trimmed by 4 bases and J by 4 bases, leaving 24 bases between them. The CDR3 is 18 amino acids. The CDR3, as DNA: TGTGCCAGCAGCTCTACCCAGCTCGTAACGTCCGGGGCAGATACGCAGTATTTT. Its protein product is CASSSTQLVTSGADTQYF.

V is TRBV28 and J is TRBJ1-5, with D possibly TRBD1 on 6 matching bases. Looked up from germline, CDR1 is MDHEN and CDR2 is SYDVKM. Trimming removed 9 bases at V and 6 bases at J, with 21 bases between. The CDR3 runs 15 residues. The DNA of the CDR3 is TGTGCCAGTTCACTCGGACAGACCATCAGTCAGCCCCAGCATTTT. Translated: CASSLGQTISQPQHF.

This clone has just a few counts. The chain carries TRBV18 and TRBJ2-3; 7 nucleotides match TRBD1. The CDR3 runs 18 residues. The V segment lost 4 bases and the J segment 5 bases; nucleotides outside the gene matches: 18. Germline V CDR1 and CDR2: KGHSH, LQKENI. For the CDR3, the DNA is TGTGCCAGCTCACTCAATCACCCATCCGGGACAGCGAGAGATACGCAGTATTTT. Amino acid sequence: CASSLNHPSGTARDTQYF.

The chain combines TRBV10-2 with TRBJ2-7, with 10 positions matching TRBD1. V was clipped by 5 bases and J by 4 bases; unmatched bases: 2. The CDR3 length is 13 residues. Germline-derived CDR1 and CDR2 are WSHSY and SAAADI. The CDR3 nucleotides are TGCGCCAGCAGTAGGACAGGGGGGTACGAGCAGTACTTC. This encodes CASSRTGGYEQYF.

This chain uses TRBV27 with TRBJ2-2; 8 bases are a match to TRBD2. V lost 3 bases to trimming and J lost 3 bases; unmatched junction nucleotides: 6. CDR1 is MNHEY, CDR2 SMNVEV, per germline (reference sequence). The CDR3 has 16 amino acids. The CDR3 is CASSFMGLGDTGELFF. CDR3 nucleotide sequence: TGTGCCAGCAGTTTCATGGGACTAGGGGACACCGGGGAGCTGTTTTTT.

This sequence joins TRBV4-1 and TRBJ2-2, with D possibly TRBD1 on 5 matching bases. Deletions cut 2 bases from V and 0 bases from J, with 10 bases between. Germline V CDR1 and CDR2: MGHRA, YSYEKL. The CDR3 spans 16 residues. The CDR3 region is CASSQFLGANTGELFF. The CDR3 DNA follows: TGCGCCAGCAGCCAATTTCTAGGGGCGAACACCGGGGAGCTGTTTTTT.